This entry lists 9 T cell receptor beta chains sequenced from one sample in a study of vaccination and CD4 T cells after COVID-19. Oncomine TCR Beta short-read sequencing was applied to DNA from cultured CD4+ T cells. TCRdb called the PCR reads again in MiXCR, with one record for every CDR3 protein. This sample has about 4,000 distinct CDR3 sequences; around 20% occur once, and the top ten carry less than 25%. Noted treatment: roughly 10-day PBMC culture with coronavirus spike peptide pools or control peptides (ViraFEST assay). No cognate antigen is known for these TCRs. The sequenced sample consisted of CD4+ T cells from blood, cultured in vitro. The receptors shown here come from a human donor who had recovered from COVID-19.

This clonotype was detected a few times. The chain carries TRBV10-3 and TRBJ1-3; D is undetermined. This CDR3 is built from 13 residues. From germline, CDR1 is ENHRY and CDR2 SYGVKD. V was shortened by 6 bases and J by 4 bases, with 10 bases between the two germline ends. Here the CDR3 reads CAIRANLGNTIYF. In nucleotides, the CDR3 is TGTGCCATCAGGGCAAATCTCGGAAACACCATATATTTT.

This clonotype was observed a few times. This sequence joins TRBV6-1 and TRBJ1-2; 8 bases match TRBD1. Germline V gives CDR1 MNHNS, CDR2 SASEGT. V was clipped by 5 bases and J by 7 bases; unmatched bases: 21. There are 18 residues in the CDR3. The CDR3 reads CASSPNLFLDREQPGYTF. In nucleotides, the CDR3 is TGTGCCAGCAGTCCCAATCTTTTTTTGGACAGGGAACAACCTGGCTACACCTTC.

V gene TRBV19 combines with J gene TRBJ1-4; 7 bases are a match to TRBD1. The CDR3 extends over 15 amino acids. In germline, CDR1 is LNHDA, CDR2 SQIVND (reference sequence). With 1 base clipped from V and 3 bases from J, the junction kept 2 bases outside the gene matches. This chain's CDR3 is CASSIAGGPNEKLFF. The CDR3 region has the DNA TGTGCCAGTAGTATAGCAGGGGGACCTAATGAAAAACTGTTTTTT.

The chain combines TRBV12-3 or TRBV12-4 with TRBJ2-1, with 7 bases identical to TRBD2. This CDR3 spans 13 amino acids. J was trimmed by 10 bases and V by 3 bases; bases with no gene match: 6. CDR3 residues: CASSFLLLAEQFF. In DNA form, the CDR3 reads TGTGCCAGCAGTTTTCTCCTACTAGCGGAGCAGTTCTTC.

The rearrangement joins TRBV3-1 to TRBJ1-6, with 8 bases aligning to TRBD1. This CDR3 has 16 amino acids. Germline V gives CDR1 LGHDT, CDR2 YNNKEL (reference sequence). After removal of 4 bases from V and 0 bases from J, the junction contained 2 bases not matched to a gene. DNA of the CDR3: TGTGCCAGCAGCCCCGGGACAGGCTCCTATAATTCACCCCTCCACTTT. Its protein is CASSPGTGSYNSPLHF.

The CDR3 reads CASSEARPGGLNIQYF. The DNA of the CDR3 is TGTGCCAGCAGTGAAGCCCGTCCGGGGGGCCTGAACATTCAGTACTTC. The chain joins TRBV2 to TRBJ2-4, with D possibly matching TRBD2 (7 bases). Germline-derived CDR1 and CDR2 are SNHLY and FYNNEI. The CDR3 has 16 amino acids. The ends were cut back, 0 bases at V and 7 bases at J, with 16 bases in the middle.

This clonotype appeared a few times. In DNA, the CDR3 is TGTGCCTGGAGTAGGCAGGGAGGGGCTGAAGCTTTCTTT. Protein: CAWSRQGGAEAFF. V is TRBV30 and J is TRBJ1-1; tentatively, D is TRBD1 (5 bases). Trimming shortened V by 2 bases and J by 6 bases, and 13 bases separated the two germline ends. Germline V gene lookup returns CDR1 GTSNPN and CDR2 SVGIG (reference sequence). The CDR3 extends over 13 amino acids. The variable domain in full, with the rest retrieved from reference TRBV30 and TRBJ1-1, is SQTIHQWPATLVQPVGSPLSLECTVEGTSNPNLYWYRQAAGRGLQLLFYSVGIGQISSEVPQNLSASRPQDRQFILSSKKLLLSDSGFYLCAWSRQGGAEAFFGQGTRLTVV.

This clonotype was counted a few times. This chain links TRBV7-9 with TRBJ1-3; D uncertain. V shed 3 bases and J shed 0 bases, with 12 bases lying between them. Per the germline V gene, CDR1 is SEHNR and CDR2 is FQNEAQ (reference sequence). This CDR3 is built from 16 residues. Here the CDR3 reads CASSLNGPSSGNTIYF. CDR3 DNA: TGTGCCAGCAGCTTGAACGGGCCGAGCTCTGGAAACACCATATATTTT. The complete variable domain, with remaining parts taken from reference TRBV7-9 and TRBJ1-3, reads DTGVSQNPRHKITKRGQNVTFRCDPISEHNRLYWYRQTLGQGPEFLTYFQNEAQLEKSRLLSDRFSAERPKGSFSTLEIQRTEQGDSAMYLCASSLNGPSSGNTIYFGEGSWLTVV.

The CDR3: CASSLAGPYGYTF. The CDR3 coding sequence is TGTGCCAGCAGTTTAGCAGGGCCCTATGGCTACACCTTC. This chain joins TRBV12-3 or TRBV12-4 and TRBJ1-2; D remains unclear. V gave up 0 bases and J gave up 4 bases, with 6 bases separating them. CDR3 length equals 13 residues.